This T cell receptor beta chain was captured in a study of T-cell reconstitution after alpha-beta-depleted transplantation in children. Using unique molecular identifiers, the investigators prepared the TCRbeta library. TCRdb redid the calling of the PCR reads with MiXCR, one entry per CDR3 protein. The repertoire holds hundreds of thousands of distinct CDR3 sequences, with about an eighth as singletons. This clonotype has a handful of counts. Deletions cut 7 bases from V and 0 bases from J, with 13 bases between. This CDR3 spans 13 amino acids. The germline gives CDR1 SQVTM, CDR2 ANQGSEA. The sequence was obtained from a male patient younger than 18 who had a stem cell transplant for acute myeloid leukemia, so the T cells may come from the graft donor. The sample in question was PBMCs, mostly from graft donor cells, obtained 360 days after TCRalphabeta/CD19-depleted stem cell transplant. The genes are TRBV29-1 and TRBJ2-7; D unresolved. The CDR3 here is CSGIAGNSYEQYF. CDR3 nucleotides: TGCAGCGGTATCGCCGGAAACTCCTACGAGCAGTACTTC.